This TCR beta chain came from a study of CD8 T cells in ankylosing spondylitis. General study findings and limits: Typical of ankylosing spondylitis blood, it appeared, was a TCR beta motif of seven to nine highly homologous variants. Several of the motif variants were reported before in synovial fluid and blood from reactive arthritis.

The V and J ends lost 6 bases and 1 base respectively, with 14 bases between them. Germline lookup yields CDR1 MNHNS and CDR2 SASEGT. The CDR3 is made up of 15 amino acids. Points on this clonotype: Antigen: not known.

Construction of TCR beta libraries was performed using quantitative 5'-RACE with molecular barcodes. A single record per CDR3 protein comes from TCRdb applying MiXCR to the 5' RACE reads. The table shows 670,000 or so distinct CDR3 sequences, with 15% to 20% occurring only once. The TCR was taken from a male donor with ankylosing spondylitis. The sample comprised blood, either unsorted or a sorted T cell fraction (not recorded which). The chain has TRBV6-1 and TRBJ2-3; D is perhaps TRBD1 (6 bases). The DNA for the CDR3 is TGTGCCAGCAGCCCAGGGGATCAGGGCACAGATACGCAGTATTTT. Protein product: CASSPGDQGTDTQYF.